The 6 T cell receptor beta chains in this list originate from one sample, sequenced in a study of T-cell reconstitution after alpha-beta-depleted transplantation in children. A library of TCRbeta sequences, prepared with unique molecular identifiers, was generated. TCRdb analysed the PCR reads with MiXCR anew, one entry per CDR3 protein. Of 250,000 to 350,000 distinct CDR3 sequences listed, 9.9% are singletons. Sequencing used PBMCs from the stem cell graft donor, obtained from the stem cell graft. The receptors were gathered from a human donor who donated a stem cell graft to a child with SCID.

The chain has TRBV4-2 and TRBJ1-6; 7 nucleotides align to TRBD1. Germline V lookup: CDR1 LGHNA, CDR2 YNFKEQ. V lost 1 base to trimming and J lost 4 bases; unmatched junction nucleotides: 4. The CDR3 is 16 amino acids. The CDR3 nucleotides are TGTGCCAGCAGCCAAGGACAGGGAACATATAATTCACCCCTCCACTTT. Translated, it gives CASSQGQGTYNSPLHF.

The chain carries TRBV12-3 or TRBV12-4 and TRBJ2-5; D may be TRBD2 (6 bases). This CDR3 has 15 amino acids. The V and J ends lost 5 bases and 4 bases respectively, with 17 bases between them. The DNA of the CDR3 is TGTGCCAGCAGTCCCGCGGGACCCAGAGGAGAGACCCAGTACTTC. Translated, it gives CASSPAGPRGETQYF.

Relative to its sample, this clonotype is medium-sized. CDR3 loop: CASSLDMANTQYF. For the CDR3, the DNA is TGTGCCAGCAGTTTAGATATGGCCAATACGCAGTATTTT. This rearrangement joins TRBV12-3 or TRBV12-4 to TRBJ2-3; D call uncertain. Trimming removed 1 base at V and 7 bases at J, with 9 bases between. The CDR3 length is 13 residues.

The table lists this clonotype with many counts. This sequence joins TRBV6-1 and TRBJ2-4, with D possibly matching TRBD1 (5 bases). The germline gives CDR1 MNHNS, CDR2 SASEGT. Trimming took 5 bases from V and 0 from J, leaving 8 bases between them. The CDR3 runs 14 residues. The CDR3 nucleotides are TGTGCCAGCAGTACAGGATTAGCCAAAAACATTCAGTACTTC. Residues: CASSTGLAKNIQYF.

V and J are TRBV5-1 and TRBJ2-2; D is ambiguous. Trimming shortened V by 1 base and J by 1 base, and 5 bases separated the two germline ends. Germline lookup yields CDR1 SGHRS and CDR2 YFSETQ. This CDR3 contains 14 residues. CDR3 bases: TGCGCCAGCAGCTTGTTGGGGAACACCGGGGAGCTGTTTTTT. Translating it yields CASSLLGNTGELFF.

This clonotype has ten or more counts. CDR3 DNA: TGTGCCACCAGCAGAGATTCCCTTACCGACAGGGGATGGTTTTACGAGCAGTACTTC. Protein product: CATSRDSLTDRGWFYEQYF. V gene TRBV15 combines with J gene TRBJ2-7; TRBD1 aligns across 8 bases. The V segment lost 0 bases and the J segment 4 bases; nucleotides outside the gene matches: 17. Germline CDR1 is LNHNV and CDR2 is YYDKDF (reference sequence). The CDR3 loop spans 19 amino acids.